What follows are 24 T cell receptor beta chains derived from one specimen sequenced in a study of PD-1 blockade in classical Hodgkin lymphoma. Sequencing used immunoSEQ multiplex PCR; TCRdb keeps in-frame clones, though not all of them. This sample carries about 21,000 clones, 65% to 75% of them seen once, and the ten largest clones take over 20%. There was relapse after autologous stem cell transplantation in every patient, and there was variation in brentuximab vedotin exposure. The sample in question was peripheral blood mononuclear cells (PBMCs), obtained at baseline. The receptors were gathered from a human donor with classical Hodgkin lymphoma.

This clone was seen only once. The chain couples TRBV7-6 to TRBJ2-3, with 7 positions matching TRBD2. From germline, CDR1 is SGHVS and CDR2 FNYEAQ. The CDR3 has 15 amino acids. V lost 1 base to trimming and J lost 2 bases; unmatched junction nucleotides: 3. CDR3 in DNA: TGTGCCAGCAGCTTAGGGGGGGGATACACAGATACGCAGTATTTT. Translating it yields CASSLGGGYTDTQYF.

The chain links TRBV4-2 to TRBJ2-7; TRBD1 agrees at 8 bases. Germline V gives CDR1 LGHNA, CDR2 YNFKEQ. This CDR3 has 14 residues. Germline trimming cut 6 bases from V and 2 bases from J; bases unmatched to any gene: 6. The CDR3 DNA follows: TGTGCCAGCAGTCTGGACAGGGCCACCTACGAGCAGTACTTC. Encoded protein: CASSLDRATYEQYF.

The rearrangement links TRBV19 to TRBJ2-4; no clear D gene. There are 14 residues in the CDR3. Trimming shortened V by 1 base and J by 2 bases, and 6 bases separated the two germline ends. Germline loops: CDR1 LNHDA, CDR2 SQIVND (reference sequence). Written as DNA, the CDR3 is TGTGCCAGTAGTATAGCCGGGCCCAAAAACATTCAGTACTTC. Residues: CASSIAGPKNIQYF.

The chain recombines TRBV18 with TRBJ2-2; D may match TRBD1 or TRBD2 (5 bases each). CDR3 length: 15 residues. V was pared by 3 bases and J by 4 bases, with 12 bases between. CDR1 is KGHSH, CDR2 LQKENI, per germline. The CDR3 protein is CASSPGTGGTGELFF. CDR3 DNA sequence: TGTGCCAGCTCACCCGGGACGGGCGGCACCGGGGAGCTGTTTTTT.

This clone was found a few times. This sequence joins TRBV7-6 and TRBJ2-5; D assignment may be TRBD1 or TRBD2 (5 bases each). The V gene's germline CDR1 is SGHVS and CDR2 FNYEAQ. Trimming took off 1 base at V and 1 base at J, with 13 bases between the two ends. This CDR3 comprises 16 residues. The CDR3 bases are TGTGCCAGCAGCTTAGTGGGACGCGCTCTCCAAGAGACCCAGTACTTC. Protein: CASSLVGRALQETQYF.

CDR3 protein: CASSPFASREYEQYF. The CDR3 DNA is TGCGCCAGCAGCCCCTTCGCGAGCAGGGAGTACGAGCAGTACTTC. The chain employs TRBV4-3 and TRBJ2-7; TRBD1 or TRBD2 may be the D gene (5 bases each). V shed 4 bases and J shed 4 bases, with 17 bases lying between them. The CDR3 totals 15 residues. Germline lookup yields CDR1 LGHNA and CDR2 YSLEER.

The chain links TRBV29-1 to TRBJ1-1; TRBD1 matches at 9 bases. V lost 4 bases to trimming and J lost 1 base; unmatched junction nucleotides: 1. Germline loops: CDR1 SQVTM, CDR2 ANQGSEA. CDR3 size: 13 residues. CDR3 residues: CSVGGQGNTEAFF. In DNA, the CDR3 is TGCAGCGTTGGGGGACAGGGGAACACTGAAGCTTTCTTT.

V and J are TRBV10-3 and TRBJ2-3, with 9 bases aligning to TRBD2. Germline V gene lookup returns CDR1 ENHRY and CDR2 SYGVKD. J gave up 1 base and V 5 bases, and 4 bases lay outside the gene matches. The CDR3 has 15 residues. The CDR3 loop is CAISFGGGGTDTQYF. CDR3 sequence (DNA): TGTGCCATCAGTTTTGGCGGGGGGGGCACAGATACGCAGTATTTT.

This CDR3 reads CASSDRGTEAFF. CDR3 bases: TGTGCCAGCTCAGACAGGGGAACTGAAGCTTTCTTT. The rearrangement joins TRBV18 to TRBJ1-1; TRBD1 aligns across 8 bases. The CDR3 length is 12 residues. The V and J ends lost 5 bases and 5 bases, in that order; junction bases with no gene match: 1. The germline V gene encodes CDR1 KGHSH and CDR2 LQKENI.

V is TRBV27 and J is TRBJ2-1; D perhaps matches TRBD1 (5 bases). Per the germline V gene, CDR1 is MNHEY and CDR2 is SMNVEV (reference sequence). The CDR3 length is 13 residues. V was trimmed by 6 bases and J by 5 bases, leaving 11 bases between them. CDR3 amino acids: CASSWGTDNEQFF. The CDR3 DNA follows: TGTGCCAGCAGCTGGGGCACCGACAATGAGCAGTTCTTC.

This rearrangement joins TRBV7-9 to TRBJ1-5, with 7 bases aligning to TRBD1. Germline V lookup: CDR1 SEHNR, CDR2 FQNEAQ (reference sequence). Trimming at V came to 4 bases and at J to 4 bases, leaving 7 bases not matched to a gene. CDR3 length: 15 residues. CDR3: CASSSGTDINQPQHF. The CDR3 bases are TGTGCCAGCAGCTCGGGGACAGACATTAATCAGCCCCAGCATTTT. The full variable domain, its missing parts supplied by reference TRBV7-9 and TRBJ1-5, is DTGVSQNPRHKITKRGQNVTFRCDPISEHNRLYWYRQTLGQGPEFLTYFQNEAQLEKSRLLSDRFSAERPKGSFSTLEIQRTEQGDSAMYLCASSSGTDINQPQHFGDGTRLSIL.

This clone was detected once. The rearrangement uses TRBV29-1 and TRBJ2-5; TRBD2 matches at 9 bases. V was clipped by 2 bases and J by 4 bases; unmatched bases: 5. The CDR3 extends over 14 amino acids. Germline V CDR1 and CDR2: SQVTM, ANQGSEA. The CDR3 reads CSVERGLAGETQYF. The CDR3 DNA sequence: TGCAGCGTTGAAAGGGGACTAGCCGGAGAGACCCAGTACTTC.

The chain carries TRBV15 and TRBJ1-1; D call uncertain. V lost 0 bases and J lost 1, with 9 bases in between. The CDR3 contains 15 residues. CDR1 and CDR2 (germline): LNHNV, YYDKDF (reference sequence). For the CDR3, the DNA is TGTGCCACCAGCAGAGATGGGGATTCGAACACTGAAGCTTTCTTT. It is translated as CATSRDGDSNTEAFF.

The chain couples TRBV4-3 to TRBJ1-1; D may be TRBD1 (5 bases). V lost 0 bases and J lost 6, with 11 bases in between. Germline V gene data show CDR1 as LGHNA and CDR2 as YSLEER. The CDR3 totals 14 residues. CDR3 sequence reads: CASSQDLAGSEAFF. CDR3 coding DNA: TGCGCCAGCAGCCAAGATTTGGCAGGGTCTGAAGCTTTCTTT.

This clone was recorded a few times. CDR3: CASSSPGGASYNEQFF. In nucleotides, the CDR3 is TGTGCCAGCTCATCGCCGGGGGGTGCCTCCTACAATGAGCAGTTCTTC. J is TRBJ2-1 and V is TRBV18, with 7 positions matching TRBD2. Per the germline V gene, CDR1 is KGHSH and CDR2 is LQKENI. The CDR3 runs to 16 residues. The ends lost 5 bases at V and 0 bases at J; junction bases unmatched: 7.

This clone turned up a few times. The chain carries TRBV2 and TRBJ1-2; D might be TRBD1 (6 bases). Germline assignment: CDR1 SNHLY and CDR2 FYNNEI. The CDR3 is 13 residues long. Trimming took 6 bases from V and 7 from J, leaving 15 bases between them. The CDR3 loop reads CASRTDSPLGYTF. CDR3 in DNA: TGTGCCAGCAGGACGGACAGTCCCCTTGGCTACACCTTC.

The V and J genes are TRBV18 and TRBJ1-5, with 8 bases fitting TRBD1. This CDR3 is 14 amino acids long. Per the germline V gene, CDR1 is KGHSH and CDR2 is LQKENI. Germline trimming cut 6 bases from V and 7 bases from J; bases unmatched to any gene: 8. CDR3 protein: CASSSTGAHQPQHF. In DNA form, the CDR3 reads TGTGCCAGCTCCTCGACAGGGGCCCACCAGCCCCAGCATTTT.

The genes are TRBV5-6 and TRBJ1-6, with 7 bases matching TRBD1. The CDR3 contains 15 residues. Germline loops: CDR1 SGHDT, CDR2 YYEEEE. Trimming removed 4 bases from V and 13 bases from J; junction bases left unmatched: 14. The DNA of the CDR3 is TGTGCCAGCAGCGACCGAGGGCAGGGGGGAGATCCCCTCCACTTT. This translates into CASSDRGQGGDPLHF.

This clone was found once. The genes are TRBV15 and TRBJ1-1; 7 bases map to TRBD1. V shed 3 bases and J 3 bases; nucleotides not matched to a gene: 4. This CDR3 contains 14 residues. Germline assignment: CDR1 LNHNV and CDR2 YYDKDF (reference sequence). The CDR3 DNA reads as TGTGCCACCAGCAGGACAGGGACGGACACTGAAGCTTTCTTT. It is translated as CATSRTGTDTEAFF.

This chain connects TRBV7-6 to TRBJ1-3, with 7 bases lining up with TRBD1. The V segment lost 1 base and the J segment 1 base; nucleotides outside the gene matches: 7. Germline values: CDR1 SGHVS, CDR2 FNYEAQ. The CDR3 consists of 17 residues. The CDR3 loop reads CASSLEPGGLSGNTIYF. CDR3 in DNA: TGTGCCAGCAGCTTAGAACCAGGGGGGTTATCTGGAAACACCATATATTTT.

V usage is TRBV28 and J usage is TRBJ2-7; D possibly corresponds to TRBD1 (5 bases). CDR1 and CDR2 from the germline V gene are MDHEN and SYDVKM. Trimming shortened V by 6 bases and J by 4 bases, and 16 bases separated the two germline ends. CDR3 length equals 14 residues. In DNA form, the CDR3 reads TGTGCCAGCAGCCTCGACAGATCCTTATACGAGCAGTACTTC. Its protein is CASSLDRSLYEQYF.

This chain uses TRBV7-2 with TRBJ1-2, with unresolved D. CDR3 size: 15 residues. V lost 5 bases and J 4 bases, leaving 17 bases between the germline ends. CDR1 is SGHTA and CDR2 is FQGNSA in the germline V gene. The CDR3 here is CASSPDISTLYGYTF. CDR3 DNA sequence: TGTGCCAGCAGCCCCGATATATCCACACTCTATGGCTACACCTTC.

The chain employs TRBV7-9 and TRBJ1-5, with 7 bases matching TRBD1. With 5 bases clipped from V and 7 bases from J, the junction kept 8 bases outside the gene matches. Germline CDR1 reads SEHNR; CDR2 reads FQNEAQ (reference sequence). The CDR3 covers 14 residues. This CDR3 is CASSGGQGDQPQHF. The CDR3 DNA is TGTGCCAGCAGCGGGGGCCAGGGGGACCAGCCCCAGCATTTT.

The chain combines TRBV4-3 with TRBJ2-6, with TRBD1 matching over 11 bases. V shed 5 bases and J 0 bases; nucleotides not matched to a gene: 3. The CDR3 is 17 amino acids. In germline, CDR1 is LGHNA, CDR2 YSLEER. CDR3 in DNA: TGCGCCAGCAGCAAAGGACAGGGGGCCTCTGGGGCCAACGTCCTGACTTTC. This sequence encodes CASSKGQGASGANVLTF.